The 17 T cell receptor beta chains given below trace back to one sample, sequenced in a study of cytomegalovirus exposure and HLA in healthy donors. The table came from immunoSEQ multiplex PCR; TCRdb's copy has only in-frame clones and leaves some out. There are fewer than 200,000 clones in the sample; roughly four fifths occur only once, and approximately 3% lies in the top ten. Sample: PBMCs. Source of these receptors: a woman in her late teens or twenties in good health and CMV-seropositive.

The J gene is TRBJ2-2, the V gene TRBV9; the D is unclear. This CDR3 comprises 16 residues. From germline, CDR1 is SGDLS and CDR2 YYNGEE. V was trimmed by 0 bases and J by 0 bases, leaving 9 bases between them. CDR3 loop: CASSVGSAANTGELFF. The CDR3 DNA sequence: TGTGCCAGCAGCGTAGGCTCCGCGGCGAACACCGGGGAGCTGTTTTTT.

The chain recombines TRBV6-5 with TRBJ2-7; TRBD1 might be the D (5 bases). Germline assignment: CDR1 MNHEY and CDR2 SVGAGI. V was trimmed by 6 bases and J by 3 bases, leaving 12 bases between them. There are 13 residues in the CDR3. CDR3 nucleotide sequence: TGTGCCAGCAGCCGACAGAGGATCTACGAGCAGTACTTC. Residues: CASSRQRIYEQYF.

V is TRBV6-1 and J is TRBJ2-6; D unclear. Germline assignment: CDR1 MNHNS and CDR2 SASEGT. This CDR3 region has 15 residues. Trimming removed 2 bases from V and 3 bases from J, with 8 bases in between. The CDR3 nucleotides read TGTGCCAGCAGTGAACCCACTGGTGGGGCCAACGTCCTGACTTTC. Its protein is CASSEPTGGANVLTF.

The rearrangement joins TRBV6-4 to TRBJ2-5; the match to TRBD2 covers 12 bases. This CDR3 spans 16 amino acids. Germline trimming cut 5 bases from V and 2 bases from J; bases unmatched to any gene: 6. Germline CDR1 MRHNA, CDR2 SNTAGT. CDR3 sequence: CASSPSSGGAQETQYF. CDR3 coding DNA: TGTGCCAGCAGTCCGTCTAGCGGGGGGGCTCAAGAGACCCAGTACTTC.

The chain recombines TRBV6-6 with TRBJ2-5, with TRBD2 matching over 7 bases. There are 15 residues in the CDR3. The V segment lost 7 bases and the J segment 5 bases; nucleotides outside the gene matches: 13. Per the germline V gene, CDR1 is MNHNY and CDR2 is SVGAGI (reference sequence). CDR3 nucleotides: TGTGCCAGCATGCCAGAAAGCGGGGCTGAGGAGACCCAGTACTTC. It is translated as CASMPESGAEETQYF.

The chain links TRBV19 to TRBJ1-1, with a weak D call TRBD1 (5 bases). Germline CDR1 is LNHDA and CDR2 is SQIVND (reference sequence). With 2 bases removed from V and 5 bases from J, the gap between germline ends came to 15 bases. The CDR3 sequence is 15 residues long. The chain's CDR3 is CASSIRGRLGTEAFF. The DNA for the CDR3 is TGTGCCAGTAGTATAAGGGGCCGGTTGGGTACTGAAGCTTTCTTT.

The V and J genes are TRBV27 and TRBJ2-5; the match to TRBD2 covers 10 bases. Trimming cost V 3 bases and J 1 base; bases outside gene matches: 11. Germline V CDR1 and CDR2: MNHEY, SMNVEV (reference sequence). This CDR3 is built from 18 residues. The CDR3 DNA follows: TGTGCCAGCAGTTTGTTGTCGCTAGCGGGGGAGCTCCAAGAGACCCAGTACTTC. Translation: CASSLLSLAGELQETQYF.

The rearrangement links TRBV6-6 to TRBJ2-7, with D uncertain. V lost 2 bases, J lost 13 bases, and 24 bases lay in between. The CDR3 is 15 amino acids. Germline assignment: CDR1 MNHNY and CDR2 SVGAGI (reference sequence). Here the CDR3 reads CASSYPSGWLQWIYF. The DNA for the CDR3 is TGTGCCAGCAGTTACCCCTCAGGCTGGCTTCAATGGATTTACTTC.

The chain combines TRBV6-1 with TRBJ1-1; possible D gene TRBD1, 6 bases. V was clipped by 2 bases and J by 11 bases, with 15 bases between them. The CDR3 totals 13 residues. The germline V gene has CDR1 MNHNS and CDR2 SASEGT. The CDR3 bases are TGTGCCAGCAGTGAAAGGACAGCCACGGGGGCTTTCTTT. Its translation: CASSERTATGAFF.

The chain uses TRBV15 and TRBJ2-2; D might be TRBD2 (5 bases). The CDR3 totals 14 residues. Germline V gene lookup returns CDR1 LNHNV and CDR2 YYDKDF (reference sequence). Trimming stripped 0 bases from V and 7 bases from J, with 9 bases between. This CDR3 reads CATSRDRGHGELFF. DNA of the CDR3: TGTGCCACCAGCAGAGATAGAGGGCACGGGGAGCTGTTTTTT.

The V gene is TRBV29-1, the J gene TRBJ1-3, with 8 bases that match TRBD1. The trim removed 0 bases at V and 0 bases at J, leaving 4 bases unmatched. This CDR3 region has 16 residues. The germline CDR1 and CDR2 sequences are SQVTM and ANQGSEA. The CDR3 nucleotides read TGCAGCGTTGAAGACAGACAGGGGCTCTCTGGAAACACCATATATTTT. Amino acids: CSVEDRQGLSGNTIYF.

The rearrangement links TRBV7-2 to TRBJ1-4, with 7 bases lining up with TRBD1. The V gene's germline CDR1 is SGHTA and CDR2 FQGNSA. V dropped 5 bases and J dropped 4; count of bases not matched to a gene: 4. This CDR3 comprises 14 residues. CDR3 sequence: CASSEQGLNEKLFF. CDR3 sequence (DNA): TGTGCCAGCAGCGAACAGGGGCTTAATGAAAAACTGTTTTTT.

The chain has TRBV6-5 and TRBJ1-1; 9 nucleotides line up with TRBD1. The germline gives CDR1 MNHEY, CDR2 SVGAGI. The CDR3 is 14 residues long. The ends lost 6 bases at V and 5 bases at J; junction bases unmatched: 7. CDR3 nucleotide sequence: TGTGCCAGCAGAACGGGGACAGGGACGACTGAAGCTTTCTTT. Amino acid sequence: CASRTGTGTTEAFF.

This chain uses TRBV21-1 with TRBJ1-1. TRBV21-1 is marked as a pseudogene. The CDR3 has 18 amino acids. Here the CDR3 DNA reads TGTGCCAGCAGCAAAAGGAGGGGAACCTATACAGAAAACACTGAAGCTTTCTTT. Translation gives CASSKRRGTYTENTEAFF.

The chain joins TRBV15 to TRBJ1-2; the D is unclear. Germline values: CDR1 LNHNV, CDR2 YYDKDF (reference sequence). The CDR3 is 14 amino acids. Trimming shortened V by 1 base and J by 8 bases, and 14 bases separated the two germline ends. CDR3 in amino acids: CATSRGGQPLGYTF. The CDR3 DNA sequence: TGTGCCACCAGCAGAGGAGGTCAGCCTCTGGGCTACACCTTC.

The chain couples TRBV7-6 to TRBJ1-5; unclear D gene. Germline V gene sequence: CDR1 SGHVS, CDR2 FNYEAQ. V dropped 5 bases and J dropped 0 bases, with 11 bases sitting between them. The CDR3 totals 15 residues. The CDR3 bases are TGTGCCAGCAGCCAACCTAACCTTAGCAATCAGCCCCAGCATTTT. Its translation is CASSQPNLSNQPQHF.

The CDR3 DNA reads as TGTGCCAGCTCAGGGGACAGGGATGAAAAACTGTTTTTT. Translated, it gives CASSGDRDEKLFF. The V call is TRBV18, the J call TRBJ1-4, with TRBD1 matching 9 bases. J was trimmed by 6 bases and V by 5 bases; bases with no gene match: 1. From germline, CDR1 is KGHSH and CDR2 LQKENI. The CDR3 length is 13 residues.